Listed below are T cell receptor beta chains from one sample, sequenced in a study of Graves' ophthalmopathy and Graves' hyperthyroidism. TCRdb called the multiplex PCR reads again in MiXCR, with one record for every CDR3 protein. This sample has hundreds of thousands of distinct CDR3 sequences, with around 21% found just once. The sequenced sample was peripheral blood. The source of these receptors is a woman aged 18-35 years with stable Graves' hyperthyroidism. Both conserved end residues are part of each CDR3. The D gene is left open where the match is weak. Clone size, where shown, is once, few, many, or a class for clones that have expanded.

clone_size: many; d_call: NA; v_call: TRBV28; j_call: TRBJ1-1; cdr3_aa: CASTQKLRTVNTEAFF; cdr3_nt: TGTGCCAGCACCCAAAAGCTCCGGACAGTGAACACTGAAGCTTTCTTT
clone_size: NA; d_call: TRBD1; v_call: TRBV12-3/TRBV12-4; j_call: TRBJ1-2; cdr3_aa: CASSNRGGAGYTF; cdr3_nt: TGTGCCAGCTCGAACAGGGGGGGCGCGGGCTACACCTTC
clone_size: many; d_call: TRBD2; v_call: TRBV12-3/TRBV12-4; j_call: TRBJ2-7; cdr3_aa: CASSAGLAHSYEQYF; cdr3_nt: TGTGCCAGCAGCGCCGGACTAGCCCACTCCTACGAGCAGTACTTC
clone_size: NA; d_call: NA; v_call: TRBV19; j_call: TRBJ1-1; cdr3_aa: CASSMKLTEAFF; cdr3_nt: TGTGCCAGTAGTATGAAGCTCACTGAAGCTTTCTTT
clone_size: many; d_call: NA; v_call: TRBV7-2; j_call: TRBJ2-2; cdr3_aa: CASSSFGGSPNTGELFF; cdr3_nt: TGTGCCAGCAGCTCGTTTGGGGGTTCCCCGAACACCGGGGAGCTGTTTTTT
clone_size: NA; d_call: NA; v_call: TRBV27; j_call: TRBJ1-1; cdr3_aa: CATRHGEGFF; cdr3_nt: TGTGCCACCCGACACGGTGAGGGTTTCTTT
clone_size: many; d_call: NA; v_call: TRBV20-1; j_call: TRBJ1-6; cdr3_aa: CSAMNRASGDSPLHF; cdr3_nt: TGCAGTGCGATGAACAGGGCTTCTGGGGATTCACCCCTCCACTTT
clone_size: many; d_call: NA; v_call: TRBV12-3/TRBV12-4; j_call: TRBJ1-5; cdr3_aa: CASSLGGRDQPQHF; cdr3_nt: TGTGCCAGCAGTTTAGGGGGGCGGGATCAGCCCCAGCATTTT
clone_size: many; d_call: TRBD1; v_call: TRBV6-1; j_call: TRBJ2-7; cdr3_aa: CASIWDKVRDRTYEQYF; cdr3_nt: TGTGCCAGCATATGGGATAAAGTCCGGGACAGAACCTACGAGCAGTACTTC
clone_size: many; d_call: TRBD1; v_call: TRBV6-2/TRBV6-3; j_call: TRBJ1-2; cdr3_aa: CASSQARGLGYTF; cdr3_nt: TGTGCCAGCAGCCAAGCCAGGGGGCTCGGCTACACCTTC
clone_size: many; d_call: NA; v_call: TRBV12-3/TRBV12-4; j_call: TRBJ1-1; cdr3_aa: CASSYRDTQNTEAFF; cdr3_nt: TGTGCCAGCAGTTACCGAGACACCCAGAACACTGAAGCTTTCTTT
clone_size: many; d_call: NA; v_call: TRBV2; j_call: TRBJ2-7; cdr3_aa: CASSPPGGIGQYF; cdr3_nt: TGTGCCAGCAGTCCGCCGGGCGGGATTGGGCAGTACTTC
clone_size: many; d_call: TRBD1; v_call: TRBV27; j_call: TRBJ1-1; cdr3_aa: CASSLATGELNTEAFF; cdr3_nt: TGTGCCAGCAGTTTGGCGACAGGGGAATTGAACACTGAAGCTTTCTTT
clone_size: NA; d_call: TRBD1; v_call: TRBV12-3/TRBV12-4; j_call: TRBJ1-1; cdr3_aa: CASSPGGQGRAEAFF; cdr3_nt: TGTGCCAGCAGTCCAGGGGGACAGGGGAGGGCTGAAGCTTTCTTT
clone_size: NA; d_call: NA; v_call: TRBV7-3; j_call: TRBJ2-5; cdr3_aa: CASSPNPGWIQYF; cdr3_nt: TGTGCCAGCAGCCCCAACCCCGGGTGGATCCAGTACTTC
clone_size: NA; d_call: TRBD1; v_call: TRBV20-1; j_call: TRBJ2-4; cdr3_aa: CSAILQGGRGIKYF; cdr3_nt: TGCAGTGCTATTCTACAGGGGGGTCGTGGCATTAAGTACTTC
clone_size: many; d_call: NA; v_call: TRBV6-2/TRBV6-3; j_call: TRBJ1-5; cdr3_aa: CASSSRPGENQPQHF; cdr3_nt: TGTGCCAGCAGTTCCCGTCCCGGGGAAAATCAGCCCCAGCATTTT
clone_size: many; d_call: TRBD2; v_call: TRBV24-1; j_call: TRBJ2-2; cdr3_aa: CATSDPTGLAGLPGELFF; cdr3_nt: TGTGCCACCAGTGACCCTACGGGACTAGCGGGCCTTCCCGGGGAGCTGTTTTTT
clone_size: NA; d_call: TRBD1; v_call: TRBV2; j_call: TRBJ1-5; cdr3_aa: CASRGTGYNQPQHF; cdr3_nt: TGTGCCAGCAGAGGGACAGGTTACAATCAGCCCCAGCATTTT
clone_size: many; d_call: NA; v_call: TRBV25-1; j_call: TRBJ1-1; cdr3_aa: CASNFRGSTEAFF; cdr3_nt: TGTGCCAGCAACTTCCGGGGGAGCACTGAAGCTTTCTTT
clone_size: many; d_call: NA; v_call: TRBV6-5; j_call: TRBJ2-4; cdr3_aa: CASAASDLDIQYF; cdr3_nt: TGTGCCAGCGCGGCTTCTGACCTTGACATTCAGTACTTC
clone_size: few; d_call: TRBD1; v_call: TRBV6-1; j_call: TRBJ2-2; cdr3_aa: CASSARQGYTGELFF; cdr3_nt: TGTGCCAGCAGTGCCCGACAGGGGTACACCGGGGAGCTGTTTTTT
clone_size: many; d_call: NA; v_call: TRBV30; j_call: TRBJ1-6; cdr3_aa: CAWSVAANSPLHF; cdr3_nt: TGTGCCTGGAGTGTTGCAGCAAATTCACCCCTCCACTTT
clone_size: many; d_call: TRBD2; v_call: TRBV20-1; j_call: TRBJ2-2; cdr3_aa: CSAHASGSGELFF; cdr3_nt: TGCAGTGCGCACGCTAGCGGGAGTGGGGAGCTGTTTTTT
clone_size: NA; d_call: NA; v_call: TRBV2; j_call: TRBJ2-7; cdr3_aa: CASSGGAPIGLQYF; cdr3_nt: TGTGCCAGCAGTGGTGGGGCCCCGATTGGGCTGCAGTACTTC
clone_size: many; d_call: TRBD1; v_call: TRBV7-2; j_call: TRBJ1-3; cdr3_aa: CASNRGSVENTIYF; cdr3_nt: TGTGCCAGTAACAGGGGCTCGGTTGAAAACACCATATATTTT
clone_size: NA; d_call: NA; v_call: TRBV28; j_call: TRBJ1-1; cdr3_aa: CASTLLQSPHPFF; cdr3_nt: TGTGCCAGCACCCTTCTACAGTCTCCCCATCCTTTCTTT
clone_size: NA; d_call: TRBD1; v_call: TRBV11-1; j_call: TRBJ1-2; cdr3_aa: CASSQAIGTGGRGYTF; cdr3_nt: TGTGCCAGCAGCCAAGCTATTGGGACAGGGGGCCGGGGCTACACCTTC
clone_size: many; d_call: NA; v_call: TRBV12-3/TRBV12-4; j_call: TRBJ1-1; cdr3_aa: CASSFRVNHEAFF; cdr3_nt: TGTGCCAGCAGTTTTAGGGTAAACCATGAAGCTTTCTTT
clone_size: NA; d_call: NA; v_call: TRBV4-1; j_call: TRBJ1-6; cdr3_aa: CASSQLVLGSSYNSPLHF; cdr3_nt: TGCGCCAGCAGCCAACTTGTTTTGGGGAGCTCCTATAATTCACCCCTCCACTTT
clone_size: many; d_call: TRBD1; v_call: TRBV24-1; j_call: TRBJ1-2; cdr3_aa: CATSHRGLGYTF; cdr3_nt: TGTGCCACCAGCCACAGGGGGCTTGGCTACACCTTC
clone_size: many; d_call: TRBD2; v_call: TRBV27; j_call: TRBJ2-4; cdr3_aa: CASRGTSGGIAKNIQYF; cdr3_nt: TGTGCCAGCCGAGGGACTAGCGGGGGGATAGCCAAAAACATTCAGTACTTC
clone_size: few; d_call: NA; v_call: TRBV7-2; j_call: TRBJ1-5; cdr3_aa: CASSLGPPPQHF; cdr3_nt: TGTGCCAGCAGCTTAGGGCCCCCCCCCCAGCATTTT
clone_size: few; d_call: NA; v_call: TRBV2; j_call: TRBJ1-1; cdr3_aa: CASSEQGEFTEAFF; cdr3_nt: TGTGCCAGCAGTGAACAGGGTGAGTTCACTGAAGCTTTCTTT
clone_size: many; d_call: TRBD2; v_call: TRBV20-1; j_call: TRBJ2-2; cdr3_aa: CSARDQEGGAGTGELFF; cdr3_nt: TGCAGTGCTAGAGATCAGGAGGGAGGGGCGGGAACCGGGGAGCTGTTTTTT
clone_size: many; d_call: NA; v_call: TRBV6-5; j_call: TRBJ1-2; cdr3_aa: CASSSTLRQRGYTF; cdr3_nt: TGTGCCAGCAGTTCGACTCTCCGGCAGAGGGGCTACACCTTC
clone_size: NA; d_call: TRBD1; v_call: TRBV10-3; j_call: TRBJ2-7; cdr3_aa: CAIRTTGVGSNEQYF; cdr3_nt: TGTGCCATCAGGACGACAGGGGTAGGCTCGAACGAGCAGTACTTC
clone_size: many; d_call: TRBD2; v_call: TRBV24-1; j_call: TRBJ2-2; cdr3_aa: CATSRHLGLAANTGELFF; cdr3_nt: TGTGCCACCTCACGACATCTCGGACTAGCAGCAAACACCGGGGAGCTGTTTTTT
clone_size: many; d_call: NA; v_call: TRBV12-3/TRBV12-4; j_call: TRBJ2-5; cdr3_aa: CASTVRVGETQYF; cdr3_nt: TGTGCCAGCACCGTCAGGGTCGGGGAGACCCAGTACTTC
clone_size: many; d_call: NA; v_call: TRBV2; j_call: TRBJ2-7; cdr3_aa: CASRRGPLYEQYF; cdr3_nt: TGTGCCAGCAGACGAGGCCCCCTCTACGAGCAGTACTTC
clone_size: many; d_call: NA; v_call: TRBV19; j_call: TRBJ1-6; cdr3_aa: CASSAGAPGAGSPLHF; cdr3_nt: TGTGCCAGTAGTGCGGGGGCACCGGGAGCCGGTTCACCCCTCCACTTT
clone_size: many; d_call: NA; v_call: TRBV6-5; j_call: TRBJ2-2; cdr3_aa: CASSLIDAGAELFF; cdr3_nt: TGTGCCAGCAGTTTGATTGACGCTGGCGCGGAGCTGTTTTTT
clone_size: NA; d_call: TRBD1; v_call: TRBV9; j_call: TRBJ2-7; cdr3_aa: CASSTTGANEQYF; cdr3_nt: TGTGCCAGCAGCACAACAGGGGCAAACGAGCAGTACTTC
clone_size: NA; d_call: NA; v_call: TRBV20-1; j_call: TRBJ1-5; cdr3_aa: CSADVQYSNQPQHF; cdr3_nt: TGCAGTGCAGATGTACAGTATAGCAATCAGCCCCAGCATTTT
clone_size: many; d_call: TRBD2; v_call: TRBV4-1; j_call: TRBJ2-7; cdr3_aa: CASSQGPGLGYEQYF; cdr3_nt: TGCGCCAGCAGCCAAGGACCGGGACTAGGCTACGAGCAGTACTTC
clone_size: NA; d_call: NA; v_call: TRBV11-2; j_call: TRBJ2-7; cdr3_aa: CASSPRGSSHYEQYF; cdr3_nt: TGTGCCAGCAGCCCCCGGGGGTCCTCCCACTACGAGCAGTACTTC
clone_size: NA; d_call: TRBD2; v_call: TRBV19; j_call: TRBJ2-5; cdr3_aa: CASSPSGTSGGQETQYF; cdr3_nt: TGTGCCAGTAGTCCCTCCGGGACTAGCGGGGGTCAAGAGACCCAGTACTTC
clone_size: many; d_call: NA; v_call: TRBV5-1; j_call: TRBJ1-3; cdr3_aa: CASSETTISGNTIYF; cdr3_nt: TGCGCCAGCAGCGAAACTACCATCTCTGGAAACACCATATATTTT
clone_size: many; d_call: NA; v_call: TRBV6-5; j_call: TRBJ2-5; cdr3_aa: CASSYGRGETQYF; cdr3_nt: TGTGCCAGCAGTTACGGAAGGGGAGAGACCCAGTACTTC
clone_size: many; d_call: NA; v_call: TRBV30; j_call: TRBJ2-4; cdr3_aa: CAWSRRSKNIQYF; cdr3_nt: TGTGCCTGGAGCCGACGGTCCAAAAACATTCAGTACTTC
clone_size: many; d_call: NA; v_call: TRBV20-1; j_call: TRBJ1-1; cdr3_aa: CSASGRRNTEAFF; cdr3_nt: TGCAGTGCTAGCGGTAGGCGGAACACTGAAGCTTTCTTT
clone_size: many; d_call: NA; v_call: TRBV19; j_call: TRBJ1-2; cdr3_aa: CASSTGTVLSYGYTF; cdr3_nt: TGTGCCAGTAGTACGGGGACGGTCCTAAGCTATGGCTACACCTTC
clone_size: few; d_call: TRBD2; v_call: TRBV28; j_call: TRBJ2-1; cdr3_aa: CASSPSGVGNEQFF; cdr3_nt: TGTGCCAGCTCCCCTAGCGGAGTGGGGAATGAGCAGTTCTTC
clone_size: many; d_call: TRBD2; v_call: TRBV6-4; j_call: TRBJ2-2; cdr3_aa: CASKGLAGDTGELFF; cdr3_nt: TGTGCCAGCAAGGGACTAGCGGGAGACACCGGGGAGCTGTTTTTT
clone_size: many; d_call: NA; v_call: TRBV2; j_call: TRBJ2-2; cdr3_aa: CASSGVANTGELFF; cdr3_nt: TGTGCCAGCAGTGGCGTCGCGAACACCGGGGAGCTGTTTTTT